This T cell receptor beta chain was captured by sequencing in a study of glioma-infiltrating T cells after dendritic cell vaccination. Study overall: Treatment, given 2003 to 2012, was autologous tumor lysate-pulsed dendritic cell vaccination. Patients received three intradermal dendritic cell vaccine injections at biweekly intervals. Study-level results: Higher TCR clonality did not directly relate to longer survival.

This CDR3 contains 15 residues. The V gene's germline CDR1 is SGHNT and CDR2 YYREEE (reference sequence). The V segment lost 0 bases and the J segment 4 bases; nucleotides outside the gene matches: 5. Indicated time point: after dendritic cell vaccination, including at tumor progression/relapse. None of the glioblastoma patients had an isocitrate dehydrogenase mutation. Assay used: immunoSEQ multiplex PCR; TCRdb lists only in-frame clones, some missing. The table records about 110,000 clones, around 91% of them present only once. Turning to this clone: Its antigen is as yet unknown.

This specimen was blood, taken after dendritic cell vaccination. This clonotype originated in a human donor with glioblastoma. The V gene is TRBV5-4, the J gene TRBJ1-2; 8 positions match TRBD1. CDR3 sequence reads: CASSLAGTGLYGYTF. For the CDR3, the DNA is TGTGCCAGCAGCTTGGCTGGGACAGGTCTCTATGGCTACACCTTC.